The present TCR beta chain was sequenced within a study of cytomegalovirus exposure and HLA in healthy donors. Study findings and constraints: Previous analysis showed most TCR beta V segments were productive about 90% or about 30% of the time. Beyond CMV serostatus, there was no information to go on about immune exposure.

A multiplex PCR was run with 60 Vbeta primers and 13 Jbeta primers. As processed by the authors: About 88 million unique TCR beta chains, some 10 million of them shared, were counted by a later analysis. TCRdb keeps only in-frame clones here, not all; method: immunoSEQ multiplex PCR. That table gives V, J and clone size, and the DNA gave D and trimming. The sample has some 190,000 clones, more than 75% seen once; the top ten hold roughly 2.5%. Points on this clone: Its cognate antigen is unknown.

This TCR was sampled from a woman aged 25 to 45 in good health and CMV-seropositive. The sample taken for sequencing was PBMCs.

The CDR3 spells CASSENSYGYTF. The CDR3 region has the DNA TGTGCCAGCAGTGAGAACAGCTATGGCTACACCTTC. V and J are TRBV2 and TRBJ1-2; D unresolved. Between the trimmed V and J ends, which lost 3 bases and 4 bases, there was a span of 6 bases. This CDR3 region has 12 residues. Germline V CDR1 and CDR2: SNHLY, FYNNEI.